The sequence of this T cell receptor (beta chain) was determined in a study of blood T cell repertoires in COVID-19 (dated by TCRdb to about 2020). Regarding the research as a whole: Collaborator samples came from the United States, Italy and Spain and covered acute and convalescent phases of COVID-19. The repertoires were released in a freely available public database intended as a resource for research on the immune response to SARS-CoV-2. The material from the prospective study consisted of cDNA or gDNA derived from T cells, B-cell-depleted T cells, or PBMCs. Samples were obtained from the ongoing ImmuneRACE study (first 160 participants) and from 1,000 to 1,500 subjects provided by 6 global collaborators. The dataset comprised deeply sampled blood TCRbeta repertoires from subjects exposed to, actively infected with, or recovered from COVID-19. Where available, HLA class I and class II types were obtained from metadata supplied by the sample provider rather than from assay-based typing. A de-identified subject ID, COVID-19 status, age in years and sex were almost always included in the sample metadata. The paper as a whole reports these results and caveats: Clinical and demographic metadata were provided uncurated, with the amount varying by source and participant.

Counted from cysteine to phenylalanine, this CDR3 has 14 amino acids. Of all the DNA, just the CDR3 is kept, 42 bases in frame from base 1. Based on the germline V gene (reference sequence), the CDR1 and CDR2 sequences are LNHNV and YYDKDF. TCRbeta CDR3 regions were amplified from genomic DNA by means of the immunoSEQ Assay, a bias-controlled multiplex PCR. The paper's data handling went like this. The number of nucleated cells in each sample was estimated from the amplification of reference gene primers within the assay. To quantify the absolute abundance of each unique TCRbeta CDR3 rearrangement, sequence reads were collapsed and filtered. For each sample, productive Simpson clonality was calculated as the square root of Simpson's diversity index over productive rearrangements. The clones in this table, taken by TCRdb from immuneACCESS, are in-frame only. Not every clone is retained; where verified, under half of the shortfall comes from an unresolved V gene, and the cause of the rest is unknown. The D gene and trimming were derived from the DNA, and the V and J assignments and clone size from that table. This sample holds approximately 260,000 clones; about 90% were observed only once. 10% of the sample is taken by the ten largest.

This clone was recorded once. Its antigen is still unknown. One junction end does not reproduce the germline sequence, and a read error may be involved. In Seattle, one collaborating source enrolled patients while the infection was active and tracked those patients longitudinally over the course of disease. Whole blood was collected in K2EDTA tubes by collaborating institutions according to the institutions' own protocols. Collaborator samples were shipped for TCRbeta analysis as frozen whole blood, isolated PBMCs, or DNA extracted from either sample type. The clonotype comes from a woman between 65 and 79 years old with COVID-19, enrolled during active disease. The V and J segments used are TRBV15 and TRBJ2-7; the central 8 bases match TRBD1. The source material was peripheral blood. CDR3 protein: CATSRDRGAGEQYF. The DNA reads as follows: TGTGCCACCAGCCGAGACAGGGGAGCTGGCGAGCAGTACTTC.